The rows below give T cell receptor beta chains drawn from one sample of a study of T cell changes during pregnancy in multiple sclerosis. Sequencing was performed with immunoSEQ multiplex PCR; in TCRdb, only in-frame clones are kept and a portion is missing. The sample holds about 120,000 clones, roughly 90% seen once. The sequences come from peripheral blood, collected in the third trimester of pregnancy. Receptors originate from a female donor with multiple sclerosis, enrolled in a pregnancy study. Each CDR3 is given with its conserved first and last residue. The D gene is left open where the match is weak. Clone size is not always given. Where it is, it says once, few, many or a class for expanded clones.

V	size	length	D	J	DNA	CDR3
TRBV7-9	NA	15	NA	TRBJ1-3	TGTGCCAGCAGCTTAGAAGGGGCCAGAGGAAACACCATATATTTT	CASSLEGARGNTIYF
TRBV9	NA	15	NA	TRBJ2-7	TGTGCCAGCAGCGTAGGCGTCCTCGGGTCCTACGAGCAGTACTTC	CASSVGVLGSYEQYF
TRBV30	NA	16	NA	TRBJ2-5	TGTGCCTGGAGGTCCGGGAGAGGGGGCCCCGAAGAGACCCAGTACTTC	CAWRSGRGGPEETQYF
TRBV6-4	NA	14	NA	TRBJ2-2	TGTGCCAGCAGTTTGGCAGGGATGACCGGGGAGCTGTTTTTT	CASSLAGMTGELFF
TRBV18	NA	13	NA	TRBJ2-1	TGTGCCAGCTCACCAGCACTAAACAATGAGCAGTTCTTC	CASSPALNNEQFF
TRBV4-1	NA	20	TRBD2	TRBJ2-3	TGCGCCAGCAGTTCCCCCCGACTAGCGGGAGTGACAGTCAGGACAGATACGCAGTATTTT	CASSSPRLAGVTVRTDTQYF
TRBV25-1	NA	15	NA	TRBJ1-5	TGTGCCAGCAGTGAACTCGGAAGAGAGGATCAGCCCCAGCATTTT	CASSELGREDQPQHF
TRBV7-9	NA	13	NA	TRBJ2-7	TGTGCCAGCAGCACTACTAGTTACTACGAGCAGTACTTC	CASSTTSYYEQYF
TRBV6-1	few	15	TRBD2	TRBJ2-1	TGTGCCAGCAGAAGCGGGAGAGGGGGCTACAATGAGCAGTTCTTC	CASRSGRGGYNEQFF
TRBV28	NA	15	NA	TRBJ2-5	TGTGCCAGCACCTATCGGCAGGGAGGACGCAAGACCCAGTACTTC	CASTYRQGGRKTQYF
TRBV25-1	NA	18	TRBD1	TRBJ1-2	TGTGCCAGCAGCGCTACGGGACAGGGGGGGAGTTCCAACTATGGCTACACCTTC	CASSATGQGGSSNYGYTF
TRBV6-5	NA	15	NA	TRBJ2-7	TGTGCCAGCATGGCTCCGGCGGGAAGAGGCGACGAGCAGTACTTC	CASMAPAGRGDEQYF
TRBV5-1	NA	14	NA	TRBJ1-2	TGCGCCAGCAGCTTGGCAGGGGAAAACTATGGCTACACCTTC	CASSLAGENYGYTF
TRBV5-1	NA	14	NA	TRBJ1-4	TGCGCCAGCAGCTTCCGGGGGGGAAATGAAAAACTGTTTTTT	CASSFRGGNEKLFF
TRBV19	NA	14	NA	TRBJ1-5	TGTGCCAGTAGTATGGCGGGAGTTAATCAGCCCCAGCATTTT	CASSMAGVNQPQHF
TRBV2	NA	15	TRBD2	TRBJ2-7	TGTGCCAGCAGACCCGGGACTAGCGGTGTGAACGAGCAGTACTTC	CASRPGTSGVNEQYF
TRBV5-4	once	15	NA	TRBJ2-4	TGTGCCAGCAGCTCCGTCCCGGGTCCGAAGAACATTCAGTACTTC	CASSSVPGPKNIQYF
TRBV28	NA	17	TRBD2	TRBJ2-7	TGTGCCAGCAGCCAGGGACTAGCGGGGGCCTTAAGGCTCGAGCAGTACTTC	CASSQGLAGALRLEQYF
TRBV6-1	medium-sized	15	NA	TRBJ1-1	TGTGCCAGCAGTCAAAGGGGATCCGGGGGCACTGAAGCTTTCTTT	CASSQRGSGGTEAFF
TRBV29-1	NA	16	NA	TRBJ2-3	TGCAGCGTTGAAGATCTCAACAGGGTACGCACAGATACGCAGTATTTT	CSVEDLNRVRTDTQYF
TRBV4-2	NA	17	NA	TRBJ2-5	TGTGCCAGCAAAGAGACTGGGGGGGCGCGGGTTGGGGAGACCCAGTACTTC	CASKETGGARVGETQYF
TRBV29-1	NA	12	NA	TRBJ2-2	TGCAGCGTTGGACAGGCGGGCGGGGAGCTGTTTTTT	CSVGQAGGELFF
TRBV15	NA	14	TRBD1	TRBJ2-7	TGTGCCACCAGCAGAGCTGGGACAGCCTACGAGCAGTACTTC	CATSRAGTAYEQYF
TRBV30	once	16	TRBD2	TRBJ2-1	TGTGCCTGGAGTGTATACGGACTAGCGGGCCACAATGAGCAGTTCTTC	CAWSVYGLAGHNEQFF
TRBV6-5	once	12	TRBD2	TRBJ2-2	TGTGCCACGGGGGGTAGAACCGGGGAGCTGTTTTTT	CATGGRTGELFF
TRBV29-1	NA	17	TRBD2	TRBJ2-1	TGCAGCGTTGGAGGGACTAGCGGGAGAAGGGCCTACAATGAGCAGTTCTTC	CSVGGTSGRRAYNEQFF